One T cell receptor (beta chain) is described in this entry. CDR3 length: 15 amino acids. Trimming took off 5 bases at V and 2 bases at J, with 13 bases between the two ends. Germline CDR1 KGHSH, CDR2 LQKENI. Here immunoSEQ multiplex PCR was the method, and the copy in TCRdb shows in-frame clones only, minus some. The table includes approximately 59,000 clones, approximately 89% detected once. The data stem from a study of control samples from healthy donors and cancer patients. The genes are TRBV18 and TRBJ1-3; D gene uncertain. The sequence was obtained from a woman aged 55-70 years with lung cancer. Sequencing was performed on PBMCs. CDR3 loop: CASSSGVRPGNTIYF. The CDR3 nucleotides read TGTGCCAGCTCATCCGGCGTTAGGCCTGGAAACACCATATATTTT.